This record looks at one T cell receptor beta chain sequence and its context. In the authors' methods: Researchers report that nucleated cell counts were estimated from reference gene primer amplification. The data were produced by immunoSEQ multiplex PCR, yet TCRdb's version contains in-frame clones alone and is incomplete. That table is the source of V, J and clone size, and D and trimming were worked out from the DNA. The table has approximately 140,000 clones, about 87% seen once; the top ten hold roughly 28%. The data originate from a study of blood T cell repertoires in COVID-19. Study details: Samples taken during acute and convalescent COVID-19 were collected in the United States, Italy and Spain. In each case, the material was cDNA or gDNA derived from T cells, B-cell-depleted T cells, or PBMCs.

CDR1 and CDR2 (germline): SGHVS, FNYEAQ. The CDR3 runs 16 residues. V shed 4 bases, J shed 9 bases, and the junction held 13 bases outside the gene matches. The specimen sequenced was peripheral blood. The rearrangement joins TRBV7-6 to TRBJ2-5; 11 bases map to TRBD2. The receptor was isolated from a human donor in a cohort sampled during active COVID-19. The CDR3 protein is CASSSGGLAVLGAQYF. DNA for the CDR3: TGTGCCAGCAGCTCAGGGGGACTAGCGGTATTAGGGGCCCAGTACTTC.